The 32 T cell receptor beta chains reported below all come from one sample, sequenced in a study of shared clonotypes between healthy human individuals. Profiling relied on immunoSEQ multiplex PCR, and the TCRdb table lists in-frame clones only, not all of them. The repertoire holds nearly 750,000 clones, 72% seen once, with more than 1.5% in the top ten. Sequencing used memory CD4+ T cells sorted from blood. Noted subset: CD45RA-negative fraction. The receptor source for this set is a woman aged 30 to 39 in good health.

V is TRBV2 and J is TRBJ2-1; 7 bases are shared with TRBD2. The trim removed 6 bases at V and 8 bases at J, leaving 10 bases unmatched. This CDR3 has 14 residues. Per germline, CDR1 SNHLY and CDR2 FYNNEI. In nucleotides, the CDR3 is TGTGCCAGCAGAGCGTCTAGCGGCCCGGATGAGCAGTTCTTC. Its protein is CASRASSGPDEQFF. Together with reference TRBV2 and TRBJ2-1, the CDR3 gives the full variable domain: EPEVTQTPSHQVTQMGQEVILRCVPISNHLYFYWYRQILGQKVEFLVSFYNNEISEKSEIFDDQFSVERPDGSNFTLKIRSTKLEDSAMYFCASRASSGPDEQFFGPGTRLTVL.

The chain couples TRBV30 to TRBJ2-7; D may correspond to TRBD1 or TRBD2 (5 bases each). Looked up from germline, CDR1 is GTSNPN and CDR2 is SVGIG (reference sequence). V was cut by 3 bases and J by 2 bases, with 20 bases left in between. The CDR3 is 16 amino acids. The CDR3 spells CAWSRFRKGSTYEQYF. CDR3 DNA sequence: TGTGCCTGGAGCAGATTTAGAAAGGGGAGTACCTACGAGCAGTACTTC. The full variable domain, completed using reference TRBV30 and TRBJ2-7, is SQTIHQWPATLVQPVGSPLSLECTVEGTSNPNLYWYRQAAGRGLQLLFYSVGIGQISSEVPQNLSASRPQDRQFILSSKKLLLSDSGFYLCAWSRFRKGSTYEQYFGPGTRLTVT.

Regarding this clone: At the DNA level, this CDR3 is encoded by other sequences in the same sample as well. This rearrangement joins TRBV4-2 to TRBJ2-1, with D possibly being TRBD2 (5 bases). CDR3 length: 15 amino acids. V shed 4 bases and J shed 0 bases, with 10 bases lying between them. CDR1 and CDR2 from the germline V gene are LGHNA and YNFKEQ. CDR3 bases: TGTGCCAGCAGCCCCGGGCGGGTCTCCTACAATGAGCAGTTCTTC. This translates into CASSPGRVSYNEQFF.

The CDR3 region has the DNA TGCGCCAGCAGCTTTCTCGATCCTACTGAAAAACTGTTTTTT. Translation gives CASSFLDPTEKLFF. The chain links TRBV5-1 to TRBJ1-4; no reliable D call. This CDR3 is built from 14 residues. The V end lost 2 bases, the J end lost 7 bases, and 12 bases lay between the germline ends. Per the germline V gene, CDR1 is SGHRS and CDR2 is YFSETQ.

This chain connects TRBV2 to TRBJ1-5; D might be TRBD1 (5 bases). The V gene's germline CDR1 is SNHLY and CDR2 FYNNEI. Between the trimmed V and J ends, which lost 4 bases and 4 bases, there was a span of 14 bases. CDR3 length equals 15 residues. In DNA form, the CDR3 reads TGTGCCAGCAGTGGGGGTGTCAGGGTAAATCAGCCCCAGCATTTT. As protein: CASSGGVRVNQPQHF.

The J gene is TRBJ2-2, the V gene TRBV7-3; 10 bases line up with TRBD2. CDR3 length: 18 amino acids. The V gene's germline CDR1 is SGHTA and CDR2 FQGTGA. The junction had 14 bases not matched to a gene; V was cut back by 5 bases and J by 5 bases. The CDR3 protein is CASSTPASLAGETGELFF. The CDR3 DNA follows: TGTGCCAGCAGCACACCCGCCTCCCTAGCGGGAGAAACCGGGGAGCTGTTTTTT.

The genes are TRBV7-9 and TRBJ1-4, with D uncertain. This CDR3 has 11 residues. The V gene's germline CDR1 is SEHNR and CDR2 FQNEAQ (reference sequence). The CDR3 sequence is CVGGTNEKLFF. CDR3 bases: TGTGTGGGAGGGACTAATGAAAAACTGTTTTTT.

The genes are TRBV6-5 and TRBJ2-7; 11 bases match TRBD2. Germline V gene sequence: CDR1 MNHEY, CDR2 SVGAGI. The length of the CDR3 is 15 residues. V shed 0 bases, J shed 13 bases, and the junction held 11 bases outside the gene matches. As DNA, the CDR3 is TGTGCCAGCAGTTACTCGATACTAGCGGGAGAGGCGGTATACTTC. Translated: CASSYSILAGEAVYF.

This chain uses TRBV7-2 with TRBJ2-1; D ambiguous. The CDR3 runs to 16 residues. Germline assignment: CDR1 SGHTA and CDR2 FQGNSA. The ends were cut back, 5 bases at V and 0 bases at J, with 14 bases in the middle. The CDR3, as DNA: TGTGCCAGCAGCACAAGCGCCCTAGGCTCCTACAATGAGCAGTTCTTC. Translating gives CASSTSALGSYNEQFF.

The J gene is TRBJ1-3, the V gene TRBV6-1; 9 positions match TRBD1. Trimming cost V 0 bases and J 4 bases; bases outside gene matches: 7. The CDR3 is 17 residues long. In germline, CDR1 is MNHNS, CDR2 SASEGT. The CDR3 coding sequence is TGTGCCAGCAGTGAAGCGCGGGGGACAGGGCGCGGAAACACCATATATTTT. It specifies CASSEARGTGRGNTIYF.

The CDR3 coding sequence is TGTGCCTGGAGTGTACGGGGATTCCAAGAGACCCAGTACTTC. It translates to CAWSVRGFQETQYF. V and J are TRBV30 and TRBJ2-5, with D maybe TRBD2 (5 bases). CDR1 is GTSNPN and CDR2 is SVGIG in the germline V gene (reference sequence). V was clipped by 0 bases and J by 1 base, with 9 bases between them. The CDR3 totals 14 residues.

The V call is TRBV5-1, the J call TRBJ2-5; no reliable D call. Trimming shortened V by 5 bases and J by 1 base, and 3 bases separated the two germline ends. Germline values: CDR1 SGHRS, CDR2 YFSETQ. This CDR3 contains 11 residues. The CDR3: CASRIQETQYF. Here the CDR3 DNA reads TGCGCCAGCAGAATCCAAGAGACCCAGTACTTC.

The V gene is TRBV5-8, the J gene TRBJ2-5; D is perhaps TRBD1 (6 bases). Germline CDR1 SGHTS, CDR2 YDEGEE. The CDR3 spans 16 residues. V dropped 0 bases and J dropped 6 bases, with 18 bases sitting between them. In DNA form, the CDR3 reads TGTGCCAGCAGCTTGGCCTTAACGATCAGGGGACAGACCCAGTACTTC. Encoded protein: CASSLALTIRGQTQYF.

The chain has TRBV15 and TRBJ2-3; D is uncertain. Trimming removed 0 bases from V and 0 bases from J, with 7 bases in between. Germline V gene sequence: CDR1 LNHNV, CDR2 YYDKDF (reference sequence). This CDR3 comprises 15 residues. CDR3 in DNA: TGTGCCACCAGCAGAGATCACGAAAGCACAGATACGCAGTATTTT. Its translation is CATSRDHESTDTQYF.

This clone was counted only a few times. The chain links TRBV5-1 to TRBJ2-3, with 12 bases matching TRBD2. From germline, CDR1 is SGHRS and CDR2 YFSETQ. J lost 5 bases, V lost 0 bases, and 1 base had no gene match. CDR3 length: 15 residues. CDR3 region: CASSLGTSGIDTQYF. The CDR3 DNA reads TGCGCCAGCAGCTTGGGGACTAGCGGGATAGATACGCAGTATTTT.

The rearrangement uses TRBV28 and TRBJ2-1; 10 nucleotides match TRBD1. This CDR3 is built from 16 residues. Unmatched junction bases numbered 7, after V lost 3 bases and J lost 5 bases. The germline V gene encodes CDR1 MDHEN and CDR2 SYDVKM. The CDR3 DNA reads TGTGCCAGCAGTTTGGGGACAGGGGCGGATCACAATGAGCAGTTCTTC. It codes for CASSLGTGADHNEQFF.

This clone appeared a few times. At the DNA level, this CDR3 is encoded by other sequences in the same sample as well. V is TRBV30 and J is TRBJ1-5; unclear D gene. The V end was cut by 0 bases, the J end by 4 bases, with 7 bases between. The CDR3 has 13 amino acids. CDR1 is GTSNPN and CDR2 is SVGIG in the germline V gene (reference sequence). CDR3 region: CAWSVEGNQPQHF. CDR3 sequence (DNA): TGTGCCTGGAGTGTAGAGGGAAATCAGCCCCAGCATTTT.

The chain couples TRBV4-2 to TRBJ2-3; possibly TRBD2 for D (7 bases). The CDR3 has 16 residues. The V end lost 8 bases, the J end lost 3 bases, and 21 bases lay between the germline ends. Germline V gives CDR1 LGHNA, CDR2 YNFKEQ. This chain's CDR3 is CASGGGGEGPTDTQYF. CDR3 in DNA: TGTGCCAGCGGAGGGGGGGGCGAGGGCCCAACAGATACGCAGTATTTT.

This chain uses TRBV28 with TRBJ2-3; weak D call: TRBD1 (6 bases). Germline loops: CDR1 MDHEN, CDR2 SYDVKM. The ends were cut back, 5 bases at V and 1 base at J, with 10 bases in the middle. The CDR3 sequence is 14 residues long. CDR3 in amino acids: CASSARQGTDTQYF. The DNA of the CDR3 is TGTGCCAGCAGTGCCCGACAGGGCACAGATACGCAGTATTTT.

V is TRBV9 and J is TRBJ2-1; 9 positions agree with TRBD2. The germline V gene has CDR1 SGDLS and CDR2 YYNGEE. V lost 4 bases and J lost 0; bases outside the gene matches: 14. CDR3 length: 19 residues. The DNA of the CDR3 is TGTGCCAGCAGCAGAGTGCAGCGGGAGGCCGATTACTCCTACAATGAGCAGTTCTTC. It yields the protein CASSRVQREADYSYNEQFF.

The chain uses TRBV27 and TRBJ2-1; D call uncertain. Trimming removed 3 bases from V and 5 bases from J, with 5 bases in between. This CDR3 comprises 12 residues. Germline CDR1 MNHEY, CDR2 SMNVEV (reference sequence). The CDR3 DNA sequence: TGTGCCAGCAGTTTCGCAAACAATGAGCAGTTCTTC. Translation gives CASSFANNEQFF.

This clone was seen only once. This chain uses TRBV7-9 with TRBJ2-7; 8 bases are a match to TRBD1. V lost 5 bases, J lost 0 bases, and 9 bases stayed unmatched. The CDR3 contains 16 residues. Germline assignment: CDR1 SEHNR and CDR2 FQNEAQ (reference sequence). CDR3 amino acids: CASSHTMDRASYEQYF. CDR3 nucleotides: TGTGCCAGCAGCCATACGATGGACAGGGCCTCCTACGAGCAGTACTTC.

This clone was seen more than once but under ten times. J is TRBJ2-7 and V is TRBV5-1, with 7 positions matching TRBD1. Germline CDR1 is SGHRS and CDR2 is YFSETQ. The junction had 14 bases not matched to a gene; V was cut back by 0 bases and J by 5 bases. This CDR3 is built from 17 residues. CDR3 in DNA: TGCGCCAGCAGCTTGGTAAGGGGCCGACAGGGAATACACGAGCAGTACTTC. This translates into CASSLVRGRQGIHEQYF.

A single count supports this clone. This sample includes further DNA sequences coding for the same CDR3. CDR3 region: CASSELNEKLFF. CDR3 nucleotides: TGTGCCAGCAGTGAGCTTAATGAAAAACTGTTTTTT. This chain links TRBV28 with TRBJ1-4; no clear D. The V gene lost 5 bases and the J gene lost 4 bases, with 5 bases spanning the gap. Germline V gene lookup returns CDR1 MDHEN and CDR2 SYDVKM. The CDR3 is 12 residues long.

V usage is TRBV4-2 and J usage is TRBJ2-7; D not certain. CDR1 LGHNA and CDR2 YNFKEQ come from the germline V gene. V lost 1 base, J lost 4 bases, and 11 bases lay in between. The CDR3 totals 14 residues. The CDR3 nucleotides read TGTGCCAGCAGCCAAGGAAATACTGCTTACGAGCAGTACTTC. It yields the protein CASSQGNTAYEQYF.

CDR3 sequence (DNA): TGTGCCAGCAGCTTGAAAGGGCCTGGAAACACCATATATTTT. Translated, it gives CASSLKGPGNTIYF. V usage is TRBV5-5 and J usage is TRBJ1-3; D gene uncertain. V lost 1 base and J lost 2, with 7 bases in between. The CDR3 consists of 14 residues. Per germline, CDR1 SGHKS and CDR2 YYEKEE (reference sequence). Filled out from reference TRBV5-5 and TRBJ1-3, the complete variable domain reads DAGVTQSPTHLIKTRGQQVTLRCSPISGHKSVSWYQQVLGQGPQFIFQYYEKEERGRGNFPDRFSARQFPNYSSELNVNALLLGDSALYLCASSLKGPGNTIYFGEGSWLTVV.

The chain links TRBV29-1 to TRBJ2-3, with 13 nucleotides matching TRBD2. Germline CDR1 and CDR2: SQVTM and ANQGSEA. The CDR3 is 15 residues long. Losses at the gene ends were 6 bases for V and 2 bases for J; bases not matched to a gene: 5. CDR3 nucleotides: TGCAGCGTGACGGGACTAGCGGGATTCACAGATACGCAGTATTTT. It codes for CSVTGLAGFTDTQYF.

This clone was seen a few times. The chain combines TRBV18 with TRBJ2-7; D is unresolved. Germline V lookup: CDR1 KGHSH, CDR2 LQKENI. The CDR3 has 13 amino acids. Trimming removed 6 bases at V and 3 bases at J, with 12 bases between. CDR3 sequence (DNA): TGTGCCAGCTCTCCAATCAGAGACTACGAGCAGTACTTC. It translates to CASSPIRDYEQYF.

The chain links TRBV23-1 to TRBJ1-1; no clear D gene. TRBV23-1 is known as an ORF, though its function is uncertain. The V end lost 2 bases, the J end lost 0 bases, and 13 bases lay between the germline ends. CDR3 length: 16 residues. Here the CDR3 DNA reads TGCGCCAGCAGTCAAGGACCCCAAAAGATGAACACTGAAGCTTTCTTT. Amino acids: CASSQGPQKMNTEAFF.

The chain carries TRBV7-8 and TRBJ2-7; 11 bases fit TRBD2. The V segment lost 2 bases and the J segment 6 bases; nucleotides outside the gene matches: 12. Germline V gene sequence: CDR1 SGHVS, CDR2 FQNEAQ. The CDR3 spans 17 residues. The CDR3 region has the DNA TGTGCCAGCAGCTTACTCGGTAGCGGGAGGGTACTAGCCGAGCAGTACTTC. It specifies CASSLLGSGRVLAEQYF. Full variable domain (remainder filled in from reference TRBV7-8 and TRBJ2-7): GAGVSQSPRYKVAKRGQDVALRCDPISGHVSLFWYQQALGQGPEFLTYFQNEAQLDKSGLPSDRFFAERPEGSVSTLKIQRTQQEDSAVYLCASSLLGSGRVLAEQYFGPGTRLTVT.

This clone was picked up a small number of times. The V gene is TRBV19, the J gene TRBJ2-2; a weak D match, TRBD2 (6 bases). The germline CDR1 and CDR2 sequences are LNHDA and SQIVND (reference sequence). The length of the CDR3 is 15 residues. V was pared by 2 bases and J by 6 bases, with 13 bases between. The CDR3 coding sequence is TGTGCCAGTAGTATAACTAGCTTAAACTCCGGGGAGCTGTTTTTT. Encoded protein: CASSITSLNSGELFF.

The CDR3 nucleotides read TGTGCCAGCACCGGGACAGCCTCCTACAATGAGCAGTTCTTC. Translation: CASTGTASYNEQFF. The genes are TRBV28 and TRBJ2-1; 7 nucleotides align to TRBD1. CDR3 size: 14 residues. In germline, CDR1 is MDHEN, CDR2 SYDVKM. The J segment lost 0 bases and the V segment lost 7 bases, leaving 3 bases of the junction unmatched.